This T cell receptor beta chain was sequenced in a study of T cells in Graves' hyperthyroidism and ophthalmopathy. The V end was cut by 4 bases, the J end by 2 bases, with 13 bases between. Germline V lookup: CDR1 SGHRS, CDR2 YFSETQ. The CDR3 length is 14 residues. The source material, RNA transcripts, was used to amplify TCR beta CDR3 regions. A set of HTBI primers served as the primers for a first-round RT-PCR of the TCR CDR3. From the multiplex PCR reads, TCRdb called clonotypes with MiXCR, one entry per CDR3 protein. Seen here are about 180,000 distinct CDR3 sequences, more than 15% observed once, and the top ten hold roughly 30%.

The TCR sequence derives from a woman in her forties or fifties with Graves' hyperthyroidism. Material for sequencing was blood. The chain combines TRBV5-1 with TRBJ2-7; TRBD2 is a possible D gene (6 bases). CDR3 sequence reads: CASSAGRTTYEQYF. CDR3 nucleotide sequence: TGCGCCAGCAGCGCGGGACGAACGACCTACGAGCAGTACTTC.